These 20 T cell receptor beta chains were all obtained from the same sample, sequenced in a study of molecular identifiers for immune sequencing clone quantification. TCRdb used MiXCR to reprocess the PCR reads, holding one entry per CDR3 protein. The sample gives tens of thousands of distinct CDR3 sequences, 15% to 20% of which show up once; approximately 1.5% is in the top ten. The source material was naive CD8+ T cells from blood, with Jurkat cell RNA spiked in. The subset was: FACS-sorted CD8+CD4-CCR7+CD45RA+ naive T cells. Source of these receptors: a human donor in good health. Some libraries in this study had Jurkat cell RNA spiked in.

About this clonotype: A read error is likely, as this CDR3 ends without the conserved phenylalanine or tryptophan. The chain is built from TRBV27 and TRBJ2-7; 13 bases are shared with TRBD2. There are 15 residues in the CDR3. Germline V gives CDR1 MNHEY, CDR2 SMNVEV (reference sequence). The CDR3 DNA reads as TGTGCCAGCAGTCTAGGGACTAGCGGGATTTACGGGCAGTACCTC. Encoded protein: CASSLGTSGIYGQYL.

The V and J genes are TRBV5-6 and TRBJ2-1, with 9 bases identical to TRBD1. The CDR3 runs to 16 residues. The germline gives CDR1 SGHDT, CDR2 YYEEEE. The V segment lost 0 bases and the J segment 9 bases; nucleotides outside the gene matches: 10. CDR3 amino acids: CASSLAGQGLFIEQFF. CDR3 nucleotides: TGTGCCAGCAGCTTGGCGGGACAGGGATTATTCATTGAGCAGTTCTTC.

This clonotype was recorded many times. This chain connects TRBV5-6 to TRBJ1-1, with D unclear. The germline gives CDR1 SGHDT, CDR2 YYEEEE. The CDR3 contains 16 residues. V lost 0 bases and J lost 0, with 12 bases in between. CDR3 bases: TGTGCCAGCAGCTTGGTGAGGGAAGGTTTGAACACTGAAGCTTTCTTT. Protein: CASSLVREGLNTEAFF.

This sequence joins TRBV10-2 and TRBJ2-7; D not certain. Germline V lookup: CDR1 WSHSY, CDR2 SAAADI. Trimming left V 3 bases short and J 3 bases short, with 6 bases between. This CDR3 region has 12 residues. The CDR3 nucleotides read TGCGCCAGCAGTGATCCAGGCTACGAGCAGTACTTC. It codes for CASSDPGYEQYF.

This clonotype was counted many times. The V gene is TRBV10-3, the J gene TRBJ2-1; 10 bases are shared with TRBD1. J was trimmed by 10 bases and V by 9 bases; bases with no gene match: 12. CDR3 size: 14 residues. Germline assignment: CDR1 ENHRY and CDR2 SYGVKD. CDR3 sequence: CAIRQGALEWEQFF. The CDR3 coding sequence is TGTGCCATACGACAGGGGGCTCTGGAATGGGAGCAGTTCTTC.

The V and J genes are TRBV7-9 and TRBJ2-1; a weak D match, TRBD1 (6 bases). The V end was cut by 5 bases, the J end by 4 bases, with 18 bases between. The germline V gene encodes CDR1 SEHNR and CDR2 FQNEAQ (reference sequence). The CDR3 is 16 amino acids. The CDR3 bases are TGTGCCAGCAGCCAAACGACAGGATTTCAATACAATGAGCAGTTCTTC. Protein sequence: CASSQTTGFQYNEQFF.

This clonotype was found many times. The J gene is TRBJ2-3, the V gene TRBV3-1; 9 bases agree with TRBD2. The CDR3 sequence is 17 residues long. V lost 0 bases to trimming and J lost 2 bases; unmatched junction nucleotides: 6. Looked up from germline, CDR1 is LGHDT and CDR2 is YNNKEL (reference sequence). CDR3 sequence (DNA): TGTGCCAGCAGCCAAGATCCCCCTAGCGGGGTCACAGATACGCAGTATTTT. Its translation: CASSQDPPSGVTDTQYF.

This clonotype occurred many times. This chain joins TRBV4-1 and TRBJ2-2; TRBD2 is a possible D gene (6 bases). Germline CDR1 MGHRA, CDR2 YSYEKL. The V gene lost 5 bases and the J gene lost 0 bases, with 10 bases spanning the gap. This CDR3 region has 15 residues. This CDR3 reads CASSWRLANTGELFF. The CDR3 DNA sequence: TGCGCCAGCAGCTGGAGACTAGCGAACACCGGGGAGCTGTTTTTT.

The sample holds a few counts of this clonotype. A clone one base away is much larger, so this may be a read error. It is likely a read error, because the conserved phenylalanine at the end of the CDR3 is missing. This chain joins TRBV19 and TRBJ1-1; D is possibly TRBD1 (5 bases). Deletions cut 7 bases from V and 8 bases from J, with 14 bases between. Germline CDR1 and CDR2: LNHDA and SQIVND (reference sequence). The CDR3 extends over 12 amino acids. This CDR3 is CASMGRPGEAFL. The DNA of the CDR3 is TGTGCCAGTATGGGACGGCCAGGAGAAGCTTTCCTT.

The table lists this clonotype with a count of one. Given a much more abundant clone one base away, this may be a read error. The missing conserved phenylalanine or tryptophan at the end of this CDR3 makes a read error likely. The gene calls are TRBV19 and TRBJ1-5, with 8 bases aligning to TRBD1. The CDR3 length is 16 residues. J gave up 8 bases and V 5 bases, and 14 bases lay outside the gene matches. Germline V gene sequence: CDR1 LNHDA, CDR2 SQIVND (reference sequence). The CDR3 reads CASSAILAGGIEPQHL. The CDR3 bases are TGTGCCAGTAGTGCAATTCTTGCAGGGGGCATTGAGCCCCAGCATCTT.

As to this clonotype: Germline and junction disagree at one end, which may indicate a read error. The chain combines TRBV7-6 with TRBJ2-2; 9 bases map to TRBD2. The CDR3 is made up of 15 amino acids. Germline CDR1 and CDR2: SGHVS and FNYEAQ. CDR3 residues: CASSLVAGAAGELSF. The CDR3 DNA reads TGTGCCAGCAGCTTAGTAGCGGGAGCAGCCGGGGAGCTGTCTTTT.

This clonotype was observed at least ten times. This rearrangement joins TRBV9 to TRBJ2-7; D not resolved. Trimming cost V 2 bases and J 3 bases, with 12 bases left between them. CDR3 length: 14 amino acids. The germline gives CDR1 SGDLS, CDR2 YYNGEE. The CDR3 nucleotides read TGTGCCAGCAGCGTCTTCTCCTCCCTCTACGAGCAGTACTTC. Its protein is CASSVFSSLYEQYF.

This clonotype is deemed medium-sized (0.01 to 0.1%). This chain uses TRBV29-1 with TRBJ2-3; D may be TRBD2 (5 bases). The V end lost 4 bases, the J end lost 2 bases, and 19 bases lay between the germline ends. The length of the CDR3 is 16 residues. Looked up from germline, CDR1 is SQVTM and CDR2 is ANQGSEA. The CDR3 coding sequence is TGCAGCGTTGCATTCCGGGAACCTCTGGTCACAGATACGCAGTATTTT. Encoded protein: CSVAFREPLVTDTQYF.

Note on this clonotype: Just one base apart from a much larger clone, this may be a read error. The V and J genes are TRBV28 and TRBJ2-1; TRBD1 might be the D (6 bases). This CDR3 has 14 amino acids. Germline V gene data show CDR1 as MDHEN and CDR2 as SYDVKM. The CDR3 sequence: CASSSPGQYNGQFF. Written as DNA, the CDR3 is TGTGCCAGCAGTTCTCCCGGACAGTACAATGGGCAGTTCTTC. Drawing the rest from reference TRBV28 and TRBJ2-1, the complete variable domain is DVKVTQSSRYLVKRTGEKVFLECVQDMDHENMFWYRQDPGLGLRLIYFSYDVKMKEKGDIPEGYSVSREKKERFSLILESASTNQTSMYLCASSSPGQYNGQFFGPGTRLTVL.

This clonotype was recorded at least ten times. The chain combines TRBV29-1 with TRBJ2-1; TRBD2 is a possible D gene (5 bases). Per the germline V gene, CDR1 is SQVTM and CDR2 is ANQGSEA. This CDR3 has 14 residues. V was trimmed by 2 bases and J by 12 bases, leaving 20 bases between them. The CDR3 bases are TGCAGCGTTGAAAATGGGCTAGCCGGATTCGCGCAGTTCTTC. Its translation is CSVENGLAGFAQFF.

This clonotype showed up just a few times. This clone may be a read error of a much larger clone one base away. The genes are TRBV11-2 and TRBJ2-4; D remains unclear. Germline V gives CDR1 SGHAT, CDR2 FQNNGV. CDR3 length equals 15 residues. The CDR3 spells CVSSIHLGPQNIQYF. The CDR3 DNA follows: TGTGTCAGCAGCATTCACTTAGGGCCCCAGAACATTCAGTACTTC.

Ten or more counts support this clonotype. The V call is TRBV3-1, the J call TRBJ2-7; 12 positions match TRBD2. The CDR3 runs 16 residues. V was pared by 0 bases and J by 4 bases, with 4 bases of the junction left unmatched. Germline assignment: CDR1 LGHDT and CDR2 YNNKEL (reference sequence). The CDR3: CASSQESGTSGYEQYF. The CDR3 nucleotides are TGTGCCAGCAGCCAAGAATCCGGGACTAGCGGGTACGAGCAGTACTTC.

This chain connects TRBV4-3 to TRBJ2-7, with D possibly TRBD2 on 6 matching bases. V was clipped by 1 base and J by 7 bases, with 23 bases between them. Germline lookup yields CDR1 LGHNA and CDR2 YSLEER. There are 17 residues in the CDR3. CDR3 DNA sequence: TGCGCCAGCAGCCAAGGTGGATCTAGCGAGTGGGTTTCGGAGCAGTACTTC. Encoded protein: CASSQGGSSEWVSEQYF.

The V gene is TRBV19, the J gene TRBJ2-7; 8 bases fit TRBD2. The junction had 6 bases not matched to a gene; V was cut back by 6 bases and J by 2 bases. The CDR3 extends over 14 amino acids. Germline V gives CDR1 LNHDA, CDR2 SQIVND (reference sequence). CDR3 DNA: TGTGCCAGTAGCGCCGGGAGGGGAACCTACGAGCAGTACTTC. Translation: CASSAGRGTYEQYF.

A word on this clonotype: One end of the junction fails to match germline, which may point to a read error. The V call is TRBV7-2, the J call TRBJ1-1, with D possibly TRBD1 on 6 matching bases. CDR3 length: 14 residues. CDR1 is SGHTA and CDR2 is FQGNSA in the germline V gene. CDR3 amino acids: CASSSTVRDTDALF. DNA of the CDR3: TGTGCCAGCAGCTCGACAGTAAGGGACACTGATGCTCTCTTT.